This T cell receptor (beta chain) was obtained from a study of cytomegalovirus exposure and HLA in healthy donors. Study-wide background: Out of about 410 genotyped donors, about 76% belonged to the Caucasian-associated ancestry cluster. Broader study findings: Among donors in an Asian-associated ancestry cluster, a later analysis reportedly found fewer N-insertions than the roughly 680-donor mean. TCR beta V- and J-gene trimming, according to a later analysis, was linked to a missense DCLRE1C variant.

Turning to this clone: Its specificity is not known.

There are 19 residues in the CDR3. Germline V gene data show CDR1 as LGHNA and CDR2 as YNFKEQ. V shed 4 bases, J shed 0 bases, and the junction held 11 bases outside the gene matches. The PCR made use of 60 Vbeta and 13 Jbeta primers. TCRdb keeps only in-frame clones here, not all; method: immunoSEQ multiplex PCR. Of 110,000 or so clones listed, around 75% are singletons. The chain carries TRBV4-2 and TRBJ2-2, with TRBD2 matching over 10 bases. Sequenced material: PBMCs. The TCR comes from a middle-aged woman in good health and CMV-seropositive. CDR3 sequence: CASSLGSGRAPPNTGELFF. The DNA of the CDR3 is TGTGCCAGCAGCCTGGGGAGCGGGAGGGCCCCTCCGAACACCGGGGAGCTGTTTTTT.